What follows are 21 T cell receptor beta chains derived from one specimen sequenced in a study of blood T cell repertoires in COVID-19. TCRdb's copy holds only in-frame clones and misses some; the assay was immunoSEQ multiplex PCR. This repertoire shows about 190,000 clones, 85% to 90% found once; its top ten account for less than 3%. Sequencing was performed on peripheral blood. The receptor set was obtained from a woman aged 30 to 39 with active or convalescent COVID-19.

The chain couples TRBV27 to TRBJ2-1; D possibly corresponds to TRBD2 (6 bases). The CDR3 covers 14 residues. Germline loops: CDR1 MNHEY, CDR2 SMNVEV (reference sequence). V lost 5 bases, J lost 6 bases, and 14 bases lay in between. CDR3 loop: CASSPRGLFNEQFF. DNA for the CDR3: TGTGCCAGCAGTCCGAGGGGACTTTTCAATGAGCAGTTCTTC.

The chain couples TRBV4-1 to TRBJ1-5; D is perhaps TRBD1 (6 bases). Germline CDR1 is MGHRA and CDR2 is YSYEKL. The CDR3 loop spans 15 amino acids. V was cut by 6 bases and J by 6 bases, with 18 bases left in between. The CDR3 reads CASSLEQGFSQPQHF. The CDR3, as DNA: TGCGCCAGCAGTCTAGAACAGGGTTTTTCTCAGCCCCAGCATTTT.

This clone was observed a single time. The rearrangement links TRBV7-6 to TRBJ2-7; 8 positions match TRBD2. Germline assignment: CDR1 SGHVS and CDR2 FNYEAQ. This CDR3 has 16 residues. J gave up 0 bases and V 4 bases, and 8 bases lay outside the gene matches. The DNA for the CDR3 is TGTGCCAGCAGCTCCGGGTCCAGCGGGAGCTCCTACGAGCAGTACTTC. Its protein is CASSSGSSGSSYEQYF. The variable domain in full, with the rest retrieved from reference TRBV7-6 and TRBJ2-7, is GAGVSQSPRYKVTKRGQDVALRCDPISGHVSLYWYRQALGQGPEFLTYFNYEAQQDKSGLPNDRFSAERPEGSISTLTIQRTEQRDSAMYRCASSSGSSGSSYEQYFGPGTRLTVT.

This clone was seen only a few times. J is TRBJ2-5 and V is TRBV11-2; D might be TRBD2 (6 bases). CDR1 and CDR2 (germline): SGHAT, FQNNGV. Trimming shortened V by 1 base and J by 14 bases, and 20 bases separated the two germline ends. The CDR3 is 14 residues long. The CDR3 DNA is TGTGCCAGCAGCTTAGTCCTCGGGGGAGCGTTATCATACTTC. It is translated as CASSLVLGGALSYF.

The chain employs TRBV18 and TRBJ1-2; TRBD1 agrees at 7 bases. Germline V gene lookup returns CDR1 KGHSH and CDR2 LQKENI. This CDR3 has 15 residues. V lost 3 bases and J lost 2; bases outside the gene matches: 6. CDR3 DNA sequence: TGTGCCAGCTCACCTCCGGGACAGTTCAACTATGGCTACACCTTC. Translating it yields CASSPPGQFNYGYTF. Complete variable domain (other parts from reference TRBV18 and TRBJ1-2): NAGVMQNPRHLVRRRGQEARLRCSPMKGHSHVYWYRQLPEEGLKFMVYLQKENIIDESGMPKERFSAEFPKEGPSILRIQQVVRGDSAAYFCASSPPGQFNYGYTFGSGTRLTVV.

This sequence joins TRBV27 and TRBJ1-2; TRBD1 is a possible D gene (6 bases). The CDR3 has 11 amino acids. With 6 bases removed from V and 8 bases from J, the gap between germline ends came to 10 bases. From germline, CDR1 is MNHEY and CDR2 SMNVEV (reference sequence). CDR3 DNA sequence: TGTGCCAGCAGCCGTACAGGGGGCTACACCTTC. This codes for CASSRTGGYTF.

V and J are TRBV20-1 and TRBJ1-1; 7 nucleotides match TRBD1. Germline lookup yields CDR1 DFQATT and CDR2 SNEGSKA (reference sequence). The CDR3 sequence is 11 residues long. The V segment lost 5 bases and the J segment 6 bases; nucleotides outside the gene matches: 3. CDR3 sequence (DNA): TGCAGTGCTTCGGACAGGCCTGAAGCTTTCTTT. Amino acid sequence: CSASDRPEAFF.

The gene calls are TRBV14 and TRBJ2-1; D is unclear. V shed 2 bases and J shed 5 bases, with 13 bases lying between them. Germline CDR1 reads SGHDN; CDR2 reads FVKESK. The CDR3 is made up of 15 amino acids. The CDR3 reads CASSQQPKINNEQFF. Here the CDR3 DNA reads TGTGCCAGCAGCCAACAACCTAAGATTAACAATGAGCAGTTCTTC.

This clone was counted a single time. The chain recombines TRBV28 with TRBJ1-2; TRBD1 is a possible D gene (5 bases). In germline, CDR1 is MDHEN, CDR2 SYDVKM. V dropped 3 bases and J dropped 5 bases, with 10 bases sitting between them. The CDR3 extends over 13 amino acids. The CDR3 DNA is TGTGCCAGCAGTTTTCGGGGGGGGTATGGCTACACCTTC. Amino acid sequence: CASSFRGGYGYTF.

The J gene is TRBJ2-7, the V gene TRBV24-1; maybe TRBD2 (7 bases). Per the germline V gene, CDR1 is KGHDR and CDR2 is SFDVKD. V lost 6 bases to trimming and J lost 5 bases, with 16 bases between them. The CDR3 has 14 residues. The DNA for the CDR3 is TGTGCCACCAGTTCGGGGGGCGCGTTCCACGAGCAGTACTTC. As protein: CATSSGGAFHEQYF.

This rearrangement joins TRBV27 to TRBJ2-1, with a weak D call TRBD2 (6 bases). V was cut by 5 bases and J by 10 bases, with 21 bases left in between. This CDR3 contains 15 residues. Per the germline V gene, CDR1 is MNHEY and CDR2 is SMNVEV (reference sequence). The DNA of the CDR3 is TGTGCCAGCAGTCCCCCGGGACTCCCCGACTCAGAGCAGTTCTTC. Translating gives CASSPPGLPDSEQFF.

The rearrangement uses TRBV11-3 and TRBJ1-3; D is ambiguous. The germline V gene has CDR1 SGHNT and CDR2 YENEEA. CDR3 length: 12 amino acids. Trimming removed 3 bases at V and 3 bases at J, with 3 bases between. The CDR3 region is CASSFIGNTIYF. Written as DNA, the CDR3 is TGTGCCAGCAGCTTCATTGGAAACACCATATATTTT.

The chain joins TRBV19 to TRBJ2-1; 8 bases line up with TRBD2. V shed 9 bases, J shed 13 bases, and the junction held 20 bases outside the gene matches. Germline V CDR1 and CDR2: LNHDA, SQIVND (reference sequence). The CDR3 spans 15 residues. The CDR3 loop is CASAQAGGGSKVQFF. The DNA of the CDR3 is TGTGCCAGCGCCCAGGCCGGGGGGGGCTCGAAGGTACAGTTCTTC.

This rearrangement joins TRBV5-5 to TRBJ1-4; D may be TRBD1 (6 bases). The germline V gene encodes CDR1 SGHKS and CDR2 YYEKEE (reference sequence). V was shortened by 3 bases and J by 8 bases, with 14 bases between the two germline ends. There are 14 residues in the CDR3. CDR3 residues: CASSSRGGREKLFF. In nucleotides, the CDR3 is TGTGCCAGCAGCTCCAGGGGCGGTAGGGAAAAACTGTTTTTT. Variable domain in full (rest from reference TRBV5-5 and TRBJ1-4): DAGVTQSPTHLIKTRGQQVTLRCSPISGHKSVSWYQQVLGQGPQFIFQYYEKEERGRGNFPDRFSARQFPNYSSELNVNALLLGDSALYLCASSSRGGREKLFFGSGTQLSVL.

The chain links TRBV5-4 to TRBJ1-6; unclear D gene. Germline loops: CDR1 SGHNT, CDR2 YYREEE (reference sequence). The CDR3 is made up of 18 amino acids. V gave up 4 bases and J gave up 9 bases, with 26 bases separating them. CDR3 amino acids: CASSIRQGNPHSGSPLHF. Here the CDR3 DNA reads TGTGCCAGCAGCATCCGGCAAGGTAACCCGCATAGCGGTTCACCCCTCCACTTT.

The chain employs TRBV9 and TRBJ1-1, with D uncertain. Germline V CDR1 and CDR2: SGDLS, YYNGEE. The CDR3 contains 16 residues. V lost 2 bases and J lost 0, with 14 bases in between. The CDR3 DNA follows: TGTGCCAGCAGCGTTGATCCTAATGACATGAACACTGAAGCTTTCTTT. Encoded protein: CASSVDPNDMNTEAFF.

The chain has TRBV7-9 and TRBJ2-7; D may be TRBD2 (6 bases). V lost 0 bases and J lost 6, with 12 bases in between. Germline V gene data show CDR1 as SEHNR and CDR2 as FQNEAQ (reference sequence). The CDR3 has 14 amino acids. This CDR3 is CASSLAGLLGEQYF. The CDR3 region has the DNA TGTGCCAGCAGCTTAGCGGGACTTCTGGGCGAGCAGTACTTC.

V is TRBV11-2 and J is TRBJ1-1; the D is unclear. From germline, CDR1 is SGHAT and CDR2 FQNNGV. The CDR3 length is 15 residues. The V end was cut by 0 bases, the J end by 4 bases, with 12 bases between. The CDR3: CASSLDSQEGTEAFF. The CDR3 DNA reads TGTGCCAGCAGCTTAGATAGTCAGGAGGGCACTGAAGCTTTCTTT.

V usage is TRBV12-3 or TRBV12-4 and J usage is TRBJ2-5, with D unresolved. Trimming cost V 4 bases and J 5 bases, with 2 bases left between them. The CDR3 spans 10 residues. The CDR3 sequence is CASSSETQYF. In nucleotides, the CDR3 is TGTGCCAGCAGTTCGGAGACCCAGTACTTC.

The chain employs TRBV5-8 and TRBJ1-2, with a tentative D call TRBD1 (5 bases). In germline, CDR1 is SGHTS, CDR2 YDEGEE. The CDR3 is 13 residues long. With 0 bases removed from V and 7 bases from J, the gap between germline ends came to 10 bases. CDR3 DNA sequence: TGTGCCAGCAGCTTGGTTGCCCAGGGTGGCTACACCTTC. Protein product: CASSLVAQGGYTF. The full variable domain, in which reference TRBV5-8 and TRBJ1-2 provide the parts outside the CDR3, is EAGVTQSPTHLIKTRGQQATLRCSPISGHTSVYWYQQALGLGLQFLLWYDEGEERNRGNFPPRFSGRQFPNYSSELNVNALELEDSALYLCASSLVAQGGYTFGSGTRLTVV.

The chain carries TRBV3-1 (or the pseudogene TRBV3-2) and TRBJ2-7; tentatively, D is TRBD1 (5 bases). The germline V gene encodes CDR1 LGHDT and CDR2 YNNKEL (reference sequence). CDR3 size: 14 residues. The V end lost 1 base, the J end lost 2 bases, and 9 bases lay between the germline ends. This CDR3 is CASSQGSGTYEQYF. The CDR3 DNA sequence: TGTGCCAGCAGCCAAGGGTCAGGGACCTACGAGCAGTACTTC.